This TCR beta chain was sequenced during a study of Ad26.COV2.S vaccination and SARS-CoV-2 variants. V was cut by 4 bases and J by 2 bases, with 13 bases left in between. Germline loops: CDR1 SGHDT, CDR2 YYEEEE. The CDR3 is made up of 14 amino acids. Treatment indicated: 15 to 20 received Ad26.COV2.S at low or high dose, single or two shots; a few received placebo; per-sample allocation not given. Samples analyzed were those drawn on day 63 after the first vaccine or placebo injection. Sequencing used immunoSEQ multiplex PCR; TCRdb keeps in-frame clones, though not all of them. The top ten clones hold about 4.5% of a sample with 440,000 or so clones, about 90% of them seen once.

The V gene is TRBV5-6, the J gene TRBJ2-7; no clear D. Sample: peripheral blood, taken in a trial of Ad26.COV2.S vaccine versus placebo. The clonotype originates from a person between 18 and 60 years old who received the Ad26.COV2.S COVID-19 vaccine or a placebo. DNA of the CDR3: TGTGCCAGCAGCGACCATTTGGCCCCCTACGAGCAGTACTTC. It is translated as CASSDHLAPYEQYF.